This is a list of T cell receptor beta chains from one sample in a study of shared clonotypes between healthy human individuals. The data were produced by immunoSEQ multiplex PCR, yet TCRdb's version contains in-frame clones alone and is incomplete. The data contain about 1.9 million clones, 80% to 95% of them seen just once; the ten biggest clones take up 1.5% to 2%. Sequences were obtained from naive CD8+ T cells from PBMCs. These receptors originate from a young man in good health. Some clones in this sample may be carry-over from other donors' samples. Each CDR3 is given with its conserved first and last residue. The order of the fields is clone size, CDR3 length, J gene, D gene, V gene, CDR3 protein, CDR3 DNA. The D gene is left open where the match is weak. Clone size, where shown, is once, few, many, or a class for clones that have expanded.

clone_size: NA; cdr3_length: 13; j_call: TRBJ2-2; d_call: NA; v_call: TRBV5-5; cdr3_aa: CASRRDLTGELFF; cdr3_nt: TGTGCCAGCAGACGGGACCTCACCGGGGAGCTGTTTTTT
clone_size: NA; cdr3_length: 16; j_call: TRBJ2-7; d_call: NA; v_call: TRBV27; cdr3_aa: CASSLSDSKVPYEQYF; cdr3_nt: TGTGCCAGCAGTTTATCTGACTCCAAAGTGCCGTACGAGCAGTACTTC
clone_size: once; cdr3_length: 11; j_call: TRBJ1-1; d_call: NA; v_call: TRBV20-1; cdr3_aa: CSARVGNEAFF; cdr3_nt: TGCAGTGCTAGAGTGGGAAACGAAGCTTTCTTT
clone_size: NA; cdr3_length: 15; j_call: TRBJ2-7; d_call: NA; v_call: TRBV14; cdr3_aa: CASRPTGTGFYEQYF; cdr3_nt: TGTGCCAGCAGGCCAACCGGGACGGGTTTTTACGAGCAGTACTTC
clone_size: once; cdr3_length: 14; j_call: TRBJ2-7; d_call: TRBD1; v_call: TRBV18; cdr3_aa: CASSPTGGLYEQYF; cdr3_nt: TGTGCCAGCTCACCAACAGGGGGCTTATACGAGCAGTACTTC
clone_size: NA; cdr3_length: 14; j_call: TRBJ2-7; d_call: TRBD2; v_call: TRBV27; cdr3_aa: CASSSGLAVYEQYF; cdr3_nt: TGTGCCAGCAGTTCAGGACTAGCGGTCTACGAGCAGTACTTC
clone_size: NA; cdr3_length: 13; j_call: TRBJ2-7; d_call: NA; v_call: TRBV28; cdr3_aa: CASSLSLAYEQYF; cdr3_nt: TGTGCCAGCAGTTTGTCTCTCGCCTACGAGCAGTACTTC
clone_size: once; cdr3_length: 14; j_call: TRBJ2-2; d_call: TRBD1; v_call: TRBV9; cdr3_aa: CASSSDRGPGELFF; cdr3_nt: TGTGCCAGCAGCTCGGACAGGGGGCCCGGGGAGCTGTTTTTT
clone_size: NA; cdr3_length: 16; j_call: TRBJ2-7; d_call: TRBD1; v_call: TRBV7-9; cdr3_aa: CASSPLEGGSSYEQYF; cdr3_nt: TGTGCCAGCAGCCCCCTCGAAGGGGGCAGCTCCTACGAGCAGTACTTC
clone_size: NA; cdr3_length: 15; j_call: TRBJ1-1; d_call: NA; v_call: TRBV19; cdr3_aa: CASKGDDLMNTEAFF; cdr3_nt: TGTGCCAGTAAGGGGGACGACCTCATGAACACTGAAGCTTTCTTT
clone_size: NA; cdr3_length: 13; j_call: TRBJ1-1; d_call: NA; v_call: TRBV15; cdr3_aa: CATSSAANTEAFF; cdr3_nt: TGTGCCACCAGCAGTGCAGCGAACACTGAAGCTTTCTTT
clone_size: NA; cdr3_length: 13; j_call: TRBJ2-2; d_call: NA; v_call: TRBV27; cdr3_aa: CASSPGGAGELFF; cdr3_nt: TGTGCCAGCAGTCCCGGGGGAGCCGGGGAGCTGTTTTTT
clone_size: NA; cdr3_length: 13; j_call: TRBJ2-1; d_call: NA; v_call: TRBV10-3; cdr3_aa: CAIREANYNEQFF; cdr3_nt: TGTGCCATCAGGGAGGCCAACTACAATGAGCAGTTCTTC
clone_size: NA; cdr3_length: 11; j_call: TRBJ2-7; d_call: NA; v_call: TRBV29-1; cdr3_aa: CSVAVSYEQYF; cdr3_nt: TGCAGCGTTGCTGTCTCCTACGAGCAGTACTTC
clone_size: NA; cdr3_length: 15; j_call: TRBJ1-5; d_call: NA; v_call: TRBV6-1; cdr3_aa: CASSEFLTSNQPQHF; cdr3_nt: TGTGCCAGCAGTGAATTTCTTACGAGCAATCAGCCCCAGCATTTT
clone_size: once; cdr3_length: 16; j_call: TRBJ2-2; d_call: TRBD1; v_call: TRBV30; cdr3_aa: CAYSDRGQTNTGELFF; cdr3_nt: TGTGCCTACTCGGACAGGGGCCAAACGAACACCGGGGAGCTGTTTTTT
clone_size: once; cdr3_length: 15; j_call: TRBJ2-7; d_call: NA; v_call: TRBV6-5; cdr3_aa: CASSYSSGNPYEQYF; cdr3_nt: TGTGCCAGCAGTTACTCATCGGGGAACCCCTACGAGCAGTACTTC
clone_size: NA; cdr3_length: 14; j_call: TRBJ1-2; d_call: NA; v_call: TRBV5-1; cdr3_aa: CASRSRQEDYGYTF; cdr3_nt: TGCGCCAGCAGAAGTCGGCAGGAGGACTATGGCTACACCTTC
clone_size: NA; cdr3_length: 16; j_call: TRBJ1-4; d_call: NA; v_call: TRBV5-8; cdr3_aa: CASSAGGSFDNEKLFF; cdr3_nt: TGTGCCAGCAGCGCGGGGGGGTCATTTGATAATGAAAAACTGTTTTTT
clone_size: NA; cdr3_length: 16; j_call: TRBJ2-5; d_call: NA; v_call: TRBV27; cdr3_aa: CASRASPAGLQETQYF; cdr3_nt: TGTGCCAGCAGAGCCTCCCCCGCGGGTCTTCAAGAGACCCAGTACTTC
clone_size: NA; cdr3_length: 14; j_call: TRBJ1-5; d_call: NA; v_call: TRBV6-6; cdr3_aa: CASTLAGGVKPQHF; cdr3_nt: TGTGCCAGCACTCTAGCCGGGGGAGTTAAACCCCAGCATTTT
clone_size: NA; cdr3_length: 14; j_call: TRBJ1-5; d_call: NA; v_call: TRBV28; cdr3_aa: CASSAPYSNQPQHF; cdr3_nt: TGTGCCAGCAGTGCACCCTATAGCAATCAGCCCCAGCATTTT
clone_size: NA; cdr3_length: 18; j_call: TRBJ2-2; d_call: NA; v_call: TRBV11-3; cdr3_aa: CASSLTGHSEYTTGELFF; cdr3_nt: TGTGCCAGCAGCTTAACTGGGCACAGCGAGTATACTACCGGGGAGCTGTTTTTT
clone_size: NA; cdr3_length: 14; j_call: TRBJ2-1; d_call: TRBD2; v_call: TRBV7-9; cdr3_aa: CASSPPTGGNEQFF; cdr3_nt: TGTGCCAGCAGCCCGCCGACGGGGGGCAATGAGCAGTTCTTC
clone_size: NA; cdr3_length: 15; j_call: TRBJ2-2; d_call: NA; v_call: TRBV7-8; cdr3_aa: CASSLVQGVPGELFF; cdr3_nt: TGTGCCAGCAGCTTAGTACAGGGAGTCCCCGGGGAGCTGTTTTTT
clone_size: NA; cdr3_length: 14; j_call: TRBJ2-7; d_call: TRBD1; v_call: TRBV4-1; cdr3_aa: CASSPSGQSYEQYF; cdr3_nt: TGCGCCAGCAGTCCCTCGGGACAGTCCTACGAGCAGTACTTC